Each of the 7 T cell receptor beta chains below was sequenced from the same sample in a study of shared clonotypes between healthy human individuals. The table came from immunoSEQ multiplex PCR; TCRdb's copy has only in-frame clones and leaves some out. The sample carries more than 400,000 clones, approximately 78% recorded once. Sequences were obtained from PBMCs. These receptors all come from a woman aged 35 to 49 in good health. Some clones in this sample may be carry-over from other donors' samples.

This sequence joins TRBV19 and TRBJ2-5, with D tentatively TRBD1 (5 bases). The V and J ends lost 3 bases and 2 bases respectively, with 13 bases between them. This CDR3 has 15 residues. Per germline, CDR1 LNHDA and CDR2 SQIVND (reference sequence). Here the CDR3 DNA reads TGTGCCAGTAGTATGGTGGGGCAGCTACAAGAGACCCAGTACTTC. As protein: CASSMVGQLQETQYF.

This clone appeared a single time. The rearrangement joins TRBV6-1 to TRBJ1-2; D gene ambiguous. The CDR3 spans 15 residues. CDR1 MNHNS and CDR2 SASEGT come from the germline V gene. Trimming left V 2 bases short and J 4 bases short, with 14 bases between. CDR3 sequence (DNA): TGTGCCAGCAGTGAATCGATTTCCCGGGCCTATGGCTACACCTTC. It translates to CASSESISRAYGYTF.

A remark on this clone: This sequence is one base from a far larger clone and is likely a read error. This rearrangement joins TRBV29-1 to TRBJ1-1, with a tentative D call TRBD1 (6 bases). CDR1 is SQVTM and CDR2 is ANQGSEA in the germline V gene. V lost 6 bases, J lost 8 bases, and 22 bases lay in between. The CDR3 is 14 amino acids. CDR3 residues: CSVANRDNFLEAFF. The CDR3 nucleotides read TGCAGCGTAGCAAACCGGGACAACTTTTTAGAAGCTTTCTTT.

The genes are TRBV11-1 and TRBJ2-5; 8 bases match TRBD2. The germline V gene encodes CDR1 SGHAT and CDR2 FQDESV (reference sequence). V trimming: 1 base; J trimming: 1 base; junction bases outside the gene matches: 5. The CDR3 is made up of 16 amino acids. The CDR3 DNA sequence: TGTGCCAGCAGCTTAGGGGGTAGCGGGACCCAAGAGACCCAGTACTTC. Translating it yields CASSLGGSGTQETQYF.

As to this clone: Other DNA variants within this sample encode the same CDR3. The rearrangement uses TRBV30 and TRBJ2-7; 7 bases fit TRBD1. The germline V gene has CDR1 GTSNPN and CDR2 SVGIG (reference sequence). Trimming removed 5 bases from V and 5 bases from J; junction bases left unmatched: 9. The CDR3 length is 13 residues. This chain's CDR3 is CAWGDRVFDEQYF. In DNA form, the CDR3 reads TGTGCCTGGGGAGACAGGGTATTCGACGAGCAGTACTTC.

The chain is built from TRBV7-2 and TRBJ1-1; D is unresolved. The V end lost 3 bases, the J end lost 6 bases, and 11 bases lay between the germline ends. The CDR3 spans 13 residues. Germline CDR1 reads SGHTA; CDR2 reads FQGNSA. The CDR3 here is CASSLPPGPEAFF. The CDR3 nucleotides are TGTGCCAGCAGCTTGCCTCCGGGCCCTGAAGCTTTCTTT.

The chain joins TRBV2 to TRBJ2-2, with 8 bases identical to TRBD1. The V segment lost 6 bases and the J segment 1 base; nucleotides outside the gene matches: 1. This CDR3 is built from 14 residues. Germline CDR1 and CDR2: SNHLY and FYNNEI. The CDR3, as DNA: TGTGCCAGCAGGGGACAGGTGAACACCGGGGAGCTGTTTTTT. It yields the protein CASRGQVNTGELFF.